A single count supports the clone carrying this T cell receptor (beta chain). Its antigen remains unidentified. This record belongs to a study of PD-L1 blockade in urothelial cancer. Templates that were synthetic TCR analogs were spiked into each PCR. TCRdb keeps only in-frame clones here, not all; method: immunoSEQ multiplex PCR. The sample shows approximately 48,000 clones, 60% to 85% of them seen only once. The time point denotes: pretreatment peripheral blood. Study results and limitations: Pretreatment blood TCR clonality under the median forecast improved survival.

There are 16 residues in the CDR3. The V end was cut by 10 bases, the J end by 6 bases, with 28 bases between. Looked up from germline, CDR1 is MDHEN and CDR2 is SYDVKM. This receptor was identified in a man aged 70-80 years with urothelial cancer. Sample: PBMCs, taken around atezolizumab (anti-PD-L1) treatment. The chain links TRBV28 to TRBJ2-7; D might be TRBD1 (7 bases). CDR3 region: CAIAYLQGTGVSEQYF. DNA of the CDR3: TGTGCCATCGCCTACCTACAGGGGACGGGGGTAAGCGAGCAGTACTTC.